The rows below give T cell receptor beta chains drawn from one sample of a study of cytomegalovirus exposure and HLA in healthy donors. Produced via immunoSEQ multiplex PCR; TCRdb's table is partial and in-frame only. The data show 150,000 to 200,000 clones, about three quarters seen once. The sequenced sample was PBMCs. The receptors derive from a man between 18 and 35 years old in good health and CMV-seropositive. Both conserved end residues are part of each CDR3. Each record gives: J gene, clone size, V gene, D gene, CDR3 protein, CDR3 DNA. A D gene is named only where the DNA matches it firmly. A clone size is listed for some rows: how often the clone was seen (once, few, many), or a class if it is expanded.

J: TRBJ1-2; size: .; V: TRBV6-6; D: .; CDR3: CATEWGISNYGYTF; DNA: TGTGCCACAGAGTGGGGCATATCTAACTATGGCTACACCTTC
J: TRBJ2-1; size: few; V: TRBV5-1; D: TRBD2; CDR3: CASSLSGKDYNEQFF; DNA: TGCGCCAGCAGCCTTAGCGGGAAAGACTACAATGAGCAGTTCTTC
J: TRBJ1-2; size: .; V: TRBV6-1; D: .; CDR3: CASSERREANYGYTF; DNA: TGTGCCAGCAGTGAAAGGAGAGAGGCTAACTATGGCTACACCTTC
J: TRBJ2-5; size: .; V: TRBV30; D: TRBD2; CDR3: CAWSWTSGGETQYF; DNA: TGTGCCTGGAGTTGGACTAGCGGGGGAGAGACCCAGTACTTC
J: TRBJ2-5; size: .; V: TRBV11-3; D: TRBD2; CDR3: CASSLGTSGRGETQYF; DNA: TGTGCCAGCAGCTTGGGGACTAGCGGGAGAGGGGAGACCCAGTACTTC
J: TRBJ1-1; size: .; V: TRBV11-2; D: TRBD1; CDR3: CASSSNRDRVFSEAFF; DNA: TGTGCCAGCAGCTCGAACCGGGACAGGGTTTTCTCTGAAGCTTTCTTT
J: TRBJ1-1; size: .; V: TRBV5-4; D: .; CDR3: CASSTRVGNTEAFF; DNA: TGTGCCAGCAGCACCAGGGTCGGGAACACTGAAGCTTTCTTT
J: TRBJ1-2; size: .; V: TRBV5-6; D: TRBD1; CDR3: CASSGGTGEIANYGYTF; DNA: TGTGCCAGCAGCGGGGGGACAGGGGAGATAGCCAACTATGGCTACACCTTC
J: TRBJ1-1; size: .; V: TRBV5-8; D: .; CDR3: CASSLASLNTEAFF; DNA: TGTGCCAGCAGCTTGGCCTCCTTGAACACTGAAGCTTTCTTT
J: TRBJ1-2; size: .; V: TRBV6-6; D: .; CDR3: CASSYPQDYGYTF; DNA: TGTGCCAGCAGTTACCCGCAGGACTATGGCTACACCTTC
J: TRBJ1-2; size: .; V: TRBV5-1; D: .; CDR3: CASSPRLRTYGYTF; DNA: TGCGCCAGCAGCCCCCGCCTAAGAACTTATGGCTACACCTTC
J: TRBJ1-3; size: .; V: TRBV25-1; D: TRBD1; CDR3: CASSELASGGSGNTIYF; DNA: TGTGCCAGCAGTGAACTCGCCTCAGGGGGCTCTGGAAACACCATATATTTT
J: TRBJ1-1; size: few; V: TRBV7-8; D: .; CDR3: CASSPPTGITEAFF; DNA: TGTGCCAGCAGCCCTCCAACAGGGATCACTGAAGCTTTCTTT
J: TRBJ1-4; size: .; V: TRBV5-1; D: .; CDR3: CASKFDRQPNEKLFF; DNA: TGCGCCAGCAAATTCGACAGACAGCCGAATGAAAAACTGTTTTTT
J: TRBJ1-1; size: .; V: TRBV5-1; D: .; CDR3: CASSLNRDTEAFF; DNA: TGCGCCAGCAGCTTGAACAGGGACACTGAAGCTTTCTTT
J: TRBJ2-1; size: .; V: TRBV5-1; D: .; CDR3: CASSLAEAYNEQFF; DNA: TGCGCCAGCAGCTTGGCCGAAGCTTACAATGAGCAGTTCTTC
J: TRBJ1-5; size: .; V: TRBV30; D: .; CDR3: CAWSGAVSGNQPQHF; DNA: TGTGCCTGGAGTGGGGCAGTTTCGGGCAATCAGCCCCAGCATTTT
J: TRBJ2-1; size: .; V: TRBV2; D: .; CDR3: CASSEGPTGGSSYNEQFF; DNA: TGTGCCAGCAGTGAAGGCCCAACTGGGGGCAGCTCCTACAATGAGCAGTTCTTC